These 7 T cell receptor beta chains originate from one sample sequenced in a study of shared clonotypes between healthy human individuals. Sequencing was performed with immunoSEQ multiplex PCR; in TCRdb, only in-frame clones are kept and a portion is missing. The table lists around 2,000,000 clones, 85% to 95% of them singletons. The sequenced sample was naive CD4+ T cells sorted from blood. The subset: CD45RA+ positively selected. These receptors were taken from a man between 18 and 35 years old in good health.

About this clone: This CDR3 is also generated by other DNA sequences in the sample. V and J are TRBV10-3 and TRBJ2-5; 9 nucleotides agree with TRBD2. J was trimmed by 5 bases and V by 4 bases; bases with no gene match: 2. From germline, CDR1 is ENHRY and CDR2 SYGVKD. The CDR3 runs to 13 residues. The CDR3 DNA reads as TGTGCCATCAGTGCTAGCGGGGTCGAGACCCAGTACTTC. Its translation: CAISASGVETQYF.

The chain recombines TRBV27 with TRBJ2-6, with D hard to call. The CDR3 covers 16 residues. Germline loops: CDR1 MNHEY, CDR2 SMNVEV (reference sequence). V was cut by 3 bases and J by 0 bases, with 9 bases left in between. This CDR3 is CASSFSRNSGANVLTF. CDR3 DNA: TGTGCCAGCAGTTTTTCCAGAAACTCTGGGGCCAACGTCCTGACTTTC.

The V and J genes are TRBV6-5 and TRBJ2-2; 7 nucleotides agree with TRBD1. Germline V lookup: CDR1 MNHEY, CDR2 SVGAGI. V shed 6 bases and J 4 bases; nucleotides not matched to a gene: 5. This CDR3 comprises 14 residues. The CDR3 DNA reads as TGTGCCAGCAGGAGACAGGGCGCCACCGGGGAGCTGTTTTTT. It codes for CASRRQGATGELFF.

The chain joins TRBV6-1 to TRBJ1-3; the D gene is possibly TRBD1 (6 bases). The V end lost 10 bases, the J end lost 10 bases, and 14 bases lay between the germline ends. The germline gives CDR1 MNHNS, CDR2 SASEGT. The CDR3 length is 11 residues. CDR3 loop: CATRTGKTIYF. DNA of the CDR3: TGTGCCACCAGAACAGGGAAGACCATATATTTT.

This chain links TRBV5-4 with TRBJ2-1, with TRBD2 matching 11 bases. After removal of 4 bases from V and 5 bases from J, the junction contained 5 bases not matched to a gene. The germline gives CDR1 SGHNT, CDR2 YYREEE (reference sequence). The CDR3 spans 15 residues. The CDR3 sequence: CASSQGLAENNEQFF. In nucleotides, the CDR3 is TGTGCCAGCAGCCAGGGACTAGCGGAGAACAATGAGCAGTTCTTC.

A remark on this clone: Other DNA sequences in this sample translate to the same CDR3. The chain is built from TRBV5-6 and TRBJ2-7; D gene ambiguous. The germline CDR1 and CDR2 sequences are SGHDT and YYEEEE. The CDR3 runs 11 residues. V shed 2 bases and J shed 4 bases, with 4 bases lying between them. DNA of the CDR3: TGTGCCAGCAGCTTCGAGTACGAGCAGTACTTC. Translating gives CASSFEYEQYF.

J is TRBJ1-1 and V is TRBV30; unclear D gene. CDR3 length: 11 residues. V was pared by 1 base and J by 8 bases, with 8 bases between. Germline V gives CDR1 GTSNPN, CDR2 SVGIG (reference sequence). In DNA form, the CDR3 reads TGTGCCTGGAGTGCCAACCTGGAAGCTTTCTTT. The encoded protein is CAWSANLEAFF.